The next 25 T cell receptor beta chains were all read from a single sample in a study of blood T cell repertoires in COVID-19. Clones were read by immunoSEQ multiplex PCR, and TCRdb kept only the in-frame ones, dropping some. The table has roughly 190,000 clones, 65% to 85% seen once. Sequencing was carried out using peripheral blood. These receptors all stem from a man aged 45-65 years with active or convalescent COVID-19.

The chain joins TRBV9 to TRBJ2-1; maybe TRBD2 (6 bases). Per the germline V gene, CDR1 is SGDLS and CDR2 is YYNGEE. Trimming removed 3 bases at V and 0 bases at J, with 10 bases between. The CDR3 contains 15 residues. CDR3 DNA: TGTGCCAGCAGCGGGGACTTTAACTCCTACAATGAGCAGTTCTTC. This encodes CASSGDFNSYNEQFF.

In DNA form, the CDR3 reads TGTGCCAGCAGCTCCGGGACAGCCAATAATGAAAAACTGTTTTTT. It is translated as CASSSGTANNEKLFF. The gene calls are TRBV5-5 and TRBJ1-4; 7 bases line up with TRBD1. This CDR3 has 15 residues. The V segment lost 3 bases and the J segment 4 bases; nucleotides outside the gene matches: 6. Germline CDR1 SGHKS, CDR2 YYEKEE (reference sequence).

The chain employs TRBV27 and TRBJ2-5, with a tentative D call TRBD1 (6 bases). The ends were cut back, 3 bases at V and 5 bases at J, with 13 bases in the middle. The CDR3 runs 14 residues. Per germline, CDR1 MNHEY and CDR2 SMNVEV (reference sequence). CDR3 nucleotide sequence: TGTGCCAGCAGTTTTATGGGGGCGCGGGAGACCCAGTACTTC. Protein sequence: CASSFMGARETQYF.

CDR3 sequence: CASSISGSSYEQYF. The CDR3 DNA is TGTGCCAGTAGTATAAGCGGGAGCTCCTACGAGCAGTACTTC. This chain joins TRBV19 and TRBJ2-7; 8 bases map to TRBD2. The CDR3 is 14 amino acids. Germline V CDR1 and CDR2: LNHDA, SQIVND (reference sequence). Germline trimming cut 2 bases from V and 0 bases from J; bases unmatched to any gene: 0.

The rearrangement uses TRBV29-1 and TRBJ1-6, with D possibly matching TRBD1 (6 bases). CDR3 length: 13 amino acids. V dropped 4 bases and J dropped 3 bases, with 7 bases sitting between them. From germline, CDR1 is SQVTM and CDR2 ANQGSEA. CDR3 region: CSVARGYNSPLHF. The CDR3 bases are TGCAGCGTTGCCAGGGGCTATAATTCACCCCTCCACTTT.

The chain recombines TRBV28 with TRBJ1-5; D unresolved. V lost 4 bases to trimming and J lost 2 bases, with 12 bases between them. Germline-derived CDR1 and CDR2 are MDHEN and SYDVKM. The CDR3 is 15 residues long. CDR3 region: CASSSGLLGNQPQHF. CDR3 DNA: TGTGCCAGCAGTTCCGGACTCTTGGGCAATCAGCCCCAGCATTTT.

The chain recombines TRBV3-1 (or the pseudogene TRBV3-2) with TRBJ1-2, with D possibly matching TRBD1 (6 bases). Deletions cut 4 bases from V and 10 bases from J, with 13 bases between. Germline CDR1 and CDR2: LGHDT and YNNKEL (reference sequence). CDR3 size: 12 residues. This chain's CDR3 is CASSPYNRAYTF. For the CDR3, the DNA is TGTGCCAGCAGCCCATACAACAGGGCCTACACCTTC.

V gene TRBV10-3 combines with J gene TRBJ2-3; TRBD2 might be the D (6 bases). The CDR3 is 14 residues long. The germline V gene encodes CDR1 ENHRY and CDR2 SYGVKD. Trimming removed 8 bases from V and 2 bases from J, with 14 bases in between. The CDR3 DNA reads TGTGCCATCTCGGGTCTAGCGACCACAGATACGCAGTATTTT. This codes for CAISGLATTDTQYF.

V usage is TRBV5-6 and J usage is TRBJ1-5; 8 bases are shared with TRBD1. The CDR3 is 15 residues long. Looked up from germline, CDR1 is SGHDT and CDR2 is YYEEEE. With 4 bases clipped from V and 1 base from J, the junction kept 4 bases outside the gene matches. CDR3 nucleotides: TGTGCCAGCAGCGCTCACAGGGGGAGCAATCAGCCCCAGCATTTT. Translation: CASSAHRGSNQPQHF.

The table lists this clone with a count of one. The chain is built from TRBV5-4 and TRBJ1-2, with 7 bases fitting TRBD1. Germline trimming cut 2 bases from V and 8 bases from J; bases unmatched to any gene: 12. This CDR3 is 15 amino acids long. Germline V gene sequence: CDR1 SGHNT, CDR2 YYREEE (reference sequence). In nucleotides, the CDR3 is TGTGCCAGCAGCTTTAATAGGGGGCAGAAAGAGGGCTACACCTTC. This sequence encodes CASSFNRGQKEGYTF.

This rearrangement joins TRBV30 to TRBJ2-1; 9 bases are shared with TRBD1. The CDR3 is 17 amino acids. V was clipped by 2 bases and J by 2 bases; unmatched bases: 10. CDR1 and CDR2 (germline): GTSNPN, SVGIG (reference sequence). The CDR3 DNA sequence: TGTGCCTGGAGTCCCCCCGGGACAGGGATTGCCTACAATGAGCAGTTCTTC. Its translation: CAWSPPGTGIAYNEQFF.

This clone was counted once. This chain uses TRBV27 with TRBJ2-5; TRBD1 agrees at 9 bases. Unmatched junction bases numbered 9, after V lost 6 bases and J lost 7 bases. Per the germline V gene, CDR1 is MNHEY and CDR2 is SMNVEV (reference sequence). The CDR3 has 14 residues. CDR3 protein: CASSGTGNLGTQYF. The CDR3 DNA is TGTGCCAGCAGCGGGACAGGGAACCTAGGGACCCAGTACTTC.

This clone showed up just a few times. V gene TRBV7-9 combines with J gene TRBJ1-2; D possibly corresponds to TRBD1 (6 bases). V shed 1 base and J shed 6 bases, with 12 bases lying between them. The germline CDR1 and CDR2 sequences are SEHNR and FQNEAQ (reference sequence). The CDR3 extends over 14 amino acids. CDR3 in amino acids: CASSLDGQGHGYTF. The CDR3, as DNA: TGTGCCAGCAGCTTAGACGGGCAGGGGCATGGCTACACCTTC.

The V and J genes are TRBV11-1 and TRBJ1-1, with unresolved D. The V end was cut by 6 bases, the J end by 1 base, with 6 bases between. In germline, CDR1 is SGHAT, CDR2 FQDESV (reference sequence). This CDR3 region has 12 residues. The CDR3 sequence is CASSGGNTEAFF. The CDR3 region has the DNA TGTGCCAGCAGTGGAGGGAACACTGAAGCTTTCTTT.

The chain couples TRBV18 to TRBJ2-5; 10 nucleotides match TRBD2. CDR3 length equals 16 residues. The V segment lost 2 bases and the J segment 5 bases; nucleotides outside the gene matches: 8. The germline gives CDR1 KGHSH, CDR2 LQKENI. The CDR3 region is CASSPEPAGGRETQYF. The CDR3 nucleotides are TGTGCCAGCTCACCAGAACCAGCGGGAGGGAGGGAGACCCAGTACTTC.

The chain carries TRBV10-3 and TRBJ1-6; D call uncertain. Germline CDR1 is ENHRY and CDR2 is SYGVKD. The CDR3 extends over 17 amino acids. Trimming took off 3 bases at V and 5 bases at J, with 17 bases between the two ends. In DNA form, the CDR3 reads TGTGCCATCAGTGATACCCGGGGAAGGGCCCATAATTCACCCCTCCACTTT. This gives the protein CAISDTRGRAHNSPLHF.

The J gene is TRBJ2-3, the V gene TRBV5-1, with 11 positions matching TRBD2. The length of the CDR3 is 17 residues. The junction had 9 bases not matched to a gene; V was cut back by 4 bases and J by 2 bases. Germline CDR1 and CDR2: SGHRS and YFSETQ. CDR3 nucleotide sequence: TGCGCCAGCAGCGCTTCCGGGACTAGCGGATTCACAGATACGCAGTATTTT. This translates into CASSASGTSGFTDTQYF.

The rearrangement links TRBV28 to TRBJ2-6, with 7 nucleotides matching TRBD2. V gave up 8 bases and J gave up 14 bases; unmatched junction bases: 15. CDR3 size: 14 residues. In germline, CDR1 is MDHEN, CDR2 SYDVKM. This chain's CDR3 is CASRSGGIPGILTF. The CDR3 DNA follows: TGTGCCAGCCGGTCGGGGGGAATCCCCGGCATCCTGACTTTC.

V gene TRBV6-6 combines with J gene TRBJ2-3, with 9 bases lining up with TRBD1. The CDR3 has 16 residues. Germline lookup yields CDR1 MNHNY and CDR2 SVGAGI (reference sequence). Unmatched junction bases numbered 6, after V lost 0 bases and J lost 5 bases. DNA of the CDR3: TGTGCCAGCAGTTACTCCCCACAGGGGGCGGGAGATACGCAGTATTTT. It specifies CASSYSPQGAGDTQYF.

DNA of the CDR3: TGCAGCTCATCGGACAGGGAAGAACCCACAGATACGCAGTATTTT. Encoded protein: CSSSDREEPTDTQYF. The gene calls are TRBV29-1 and TRBJ2-3; TRBD1 aligns across 8 bases. There are 15 residues in the CDR3. Trimming removed 8 bases from V and 2 bases from J; junction bases left unmatched: 12. The germline gives CDR1 SQVTM, CDR2 ANQGSEA.

This clone appeared once. The chain recombines TRBV18 with TRBJ2-5, with a tentative D call TRBD1 (6 bases). V was shortened by 9 bases and J by 1 base, with 12 bases between the two germline ends. The CDR3 spans 13 residues. Per the germline V gene, CDR1 is KGHSH and CDR2 is LQKENI. Here the CDR3 reads CASRPDSQETQYF. CDR3 bases: TGTGCCAGTCGACCGGACAGCCAAGAGACCCAGTACTTC.

This chain uses TRBV6-2 or TRBV6-3 with TRBJ1-5, with a weak D call TRBD1 (6 bases). Germline CDR1 is MNHEY and CDR2 is SVGEGT. The CDR3 contains 15 residues. Trimming shortened V by 5 bases and J by 1 base, and 12 bases separated the two germline ends. CDR3 bases: TGTGCCAGCAGTGGCGGACAGTTAAGCAATCAGCCCCAGCATTTT. As protein: CASSGGQLSNQPQHF.

This rearrangement joins TRBV5-1 to TRBJ2-2; TRBD1 matches 10 bases. J was trimmed by 3 bases and V by 4 bases; bases with no gene match: 6. CDR1 and CDR2 (germline): SGHRS, YFSETQ. There are 16 residues in the CDR3. CDR3 nucleotides: TGCGCCAGCAGCCCTAGGACAGGGGGTGACACCGGGGAGCTGTTTTTT. The encoded protein is CASSPRTGGDTGELFF. Combining the CDR3 with reference TRBV5-1 and TRBJ2-2 gives the whole variable domain KAGVTQTPRYLIKTRGQQVTLSCSPISGHRSVSWYQQTPGQGLQFLFEYFSETQRNKGNFPGRFSGRQFSNSRSEMNVSTLELGDSALYLCASSPRTGGDTGELFFGEGSRLTVL.

V and J are TRBV7-9 and TRBJ2-7; 12 nucleotides line up with TRBD2. The junction had 10 bases not matched to a gene; V was cut back by 7 bases and J by 0 bases. From germline, CDR1 is SEHNR and CDR2 FQNEAQ (reference sequence). This CDR3 has 17 residues. CDR3 nucleotides: TGTGCCAGCACTCGAGGGGGACTAGCGGGTCACTCCTACGAGCAGTACTTC. Protein: CASTRGGLAGHSYEQYF.

The chain is built from TRBV7-3 and TRBJ1-1; 11 nucleotides align to TRBD1. The CDR3 has 15 residues. V lost 3 bases and J lost 4; bases outside the gene matches: 4. Per the germline V gene, CDR1 is SGHTA and CDR2 is FQGTGA. The CDR3 nucleotides read TGTGCCAGCAGCTTGGACAGGGGGCGACCCACTGAAGCTTTCTTT. Translating it yields CASSLDRGRPTEAFF.